One sample yielded the 8 T cell receptor beta chains listed below, sequenced in a study of blood T cell repertoires in COVID-19. This table comes from immunoSEQ multiplex PCR, and its TCRdb copy is limited to in-frame clones, with some not included. The repertoire holds approximately 100,000 clones, with roughly 85% as singletons. Sequencing input: peripheral blood. Every receptor here comes from a woman aged 70 to 79 with active or convalescent COVID-19.

The chain carries TRBV12-5 and TRBJ1-5, with 9 bases matching TRBD1. V gave up 7 bases and J gave up 4 bases; unmatched junction bases: 2. From germline, CDR1 is LGHNT and CDR2 FRNRAP. The CDR3 runs 13 residues. CDR3 DNA sequence: TGTGCTAGTGAAGGGACAGGGAATCAGCCCCAGCATTTT. The encoded protein is CASEGTGNQPQHF.

This clone was picked up a small number of times. This rearrangement joins TRBV18 to TRBJ1-3; 9 bases map to TRBD1. Germline CDR1 reads KGHSH; CDR2 reads LQKENI. There are 17 residues in the CDR3. Losses at the gene ends were 2 bases for V and 1 base for J; bases not matched to a gene: 6. The CDR3 nucleotides are TGTGCCAGCTCACCATTCGGACAGGGGAATTCTGGAAACACCATATATTTT. Its protein is CASSPFGQGNSGNTIYF. The complete variable domain, with remaining parts taken from reference TRBV18 and TRBJ1-3, reads NAGVMQNPRHLVRRRGQEARLRCSPMKGHSHVYWYRQLPEEGLKFMVYLQKENIIDESGMPKERFSAEFPKEGPSILRIQQVVRGDSAAYFCASSPFGQGNSGNTIYFGEGSWLTVV.

The chain joins TRBV7-9 to TRBJ2-7; 10 bases are shared with TRBD2. Germline V lookup: CDR1 SEHNR, CDR2 FQNEAQ (reference sequence). After removal of 5 bases from V and 0 bases from J, the junction contained 7 bases not matched to a gene. This CDR3 comprises 16 residues. CDR3 loop: CASSTTGTSDSYEQYF. The CDR3 nucleotides are TGTGCCAGCAGCACAACCGGGACTAGCGACTCCTACGAGCAGTACTTC.

The chain carries TRBV7-2 and TRBJ2-5, with a tentative D call TRBD1 (6 bases). The CDR3 runs 14 residues. V gave up 3 bases and J gave up 5 bases, with 13 bases separating them. Germline V gene data show CDR1 as SGHTA and CDR2 as FQGNSA. CDR3 region: CASSFPNRVETQYF. The DNA of the CDR3 is TGTGCCAGCAGCTTCCCCAACAGGGTTGAGACCCAGTACTTC.

This sequence joins TRBV28 and TRBJ1-4, with a weak D call TRBD1 (5 bases). This CDR3 region has 17 residues. Between the trimmed V and J ends, which lost 2 bases and 8 bases, there was a span of 21 bases. Germline V CDR1 and CDR2: MDHEN, SYDVKM. CDR3 sequence reads: CASSLKNHRRGDEKLFF. CDR3 DNA: TGTGCCAGCAGTTTAAAGAACCACAGGAGGGGAGACGAAAAACTGTTTTTT.

The V and J genes are TRBV5-1 and TRBJ1-3; 7 bases are a match to TRBD1. The CDR3 contains 15 residues. In germline, CDR1 is SGHRS, CDR2 YFSETQ. V lost 2 bases and J lost 2; bases outside the gene matches: 4. The chain's CDR3 is CASSLQGSTGNTIYF. The CDR3 DNA is TGCGCCAGCAGCTTACAGGGGAGTACTGGAAACACCATATATTTT.

The chain uses TRBV28 and TRBJ1-1; D is unresolved. This CDR3 has 15 amino acids. Per germline, CDR1 MDHEN and CDR2 SYDVKM. With 3 bases removed from V and 6 bases from J, the gap between germline ends came to 17 bases. The CDR3 DNA sequence: TGTGCCAGCAGTTTGTCCAGCCCAGGCCTATCTGAAGCTTTCTTT. It translates to CASSLSSPGLSEAFF.

The V gene is TRBV28, the J gene TRBJ1-6; D is ambiguous. The CDR3 totals 16 residues. The germline CDR1 and CDR2 sequences are MDHEN and SYDVKM. V was clipped by 6 bases and J by 3 bases, with 15 bases between them. The CDR3 protein is CASSLSLTGYNSPLHF. In nucleotides, the CDR3 is TGTGCCAGCAGCTTGTCCCTGACGGGCTATAATTCACCCCTCCACTTT.